A single sample is the source of the 2 T cell receptor beta chains below, sequenced in a study of cytomegalovirus exposure and HLA in healthy donors. Researchers ran the PCR with 60 Vbeta and 13 Jbeta primers. Here immunoSEQ multiplex PCR was the method, and the copy in TCRdb shows in-frame clones only, minus some. This sample has 120,000 or so clones, with roughly 70% found just once. Sequenced input: PBMCs. The receptors shown here come from a woman between 40 and 55 years old in good health and CMV-seropositive.

The rearrangement links TRBV7-9 to TRBJ2-1; maybe TRBD1 (6 bases). The CDR3 length is 14 residues. Per the germline V gene, CDR1 is SEHNR and CDR2 is FQNEAQ (reference sequence). The germline V and J ends were trimmed by 2 bases and 8 bases, with 13 bases remaining between them. This CDR3 is CASSLRTESHEQFF. CDR3 DNA: TGTGCCAGCAGCTTAAGGACAGAAAGCCATGAGCAGTTCTTC.

The chain carries TRBV9 and TRBJ2-5, with unresolved D. The length of the CDR3 is 14 residues. V gave up 0 bases and J gave up 4 bases, with 10 bases separating them. CDR1 and CDR2 from the germline V gene are SGDLS and YYNGEE. The CDR3 DNA sequence: TGTGCCAGCAGCGTAGCATTAGCCCGAGAGACCCAGTACTTC. It is translated as CASSVALARETQYF.